The rows below give T cell receptor beta chains drawn from one sample of a study of T cells in localized non-small cell lung cancer. Assay: immunoSEQ multiplex PCR; the TCRdb copy retains only in-frame clones and omits some. The sample carries 30,000 to 40,000 clones, around 82% recorded once. Sequencing used peripheral blood, obtained before any cancer treatment. The receptor set was obtained from a male donor aged 60 or over with stage II squamous cell lung carcinoma. Each CDR3 is given with its conserved first and last residue. A D gene is named only where the DNA matches it firmly. Clone sizes are given selectively: once, few, many, or a class where the clone is expanded.

j_call cdr3_length d_call v_call clone_size cdr3_nt cdr3_aa
TRBJ2-7 13 . TRBV2 . TGTGCCAGCATGGTTAGCGATTCCTACGAGCAGTACTTC CASMVSDSYEQYF
TRBJ2-7 14 . TRBV5-1 once TGCGCCAGCAGCTTGCCCACCAGCTCCTACGAGCAGTACTTC CASSLPTSSYEQYF
TRBJ2-5 12 . TRBV10-3 . TGTGCCACCTCGCCCGGACAAGAGACCCAGTACTTC CATSPGQETQYF
TRBJ1-1 14 . TRBV12-5 . TGTGCTAGTGGTTTGGTACAGGGATTAACTGAAGCTTTCTTT CASGLVQGLTEAFF
TRBJ1-3 16 . TRBV6-1 . TGTGCCAGCAGTGAAGCCTGGTCAAACTCTGGAAACACCATATATTTT CASSEAWSNSGNTIYF
TRBJ1-1 13 . TRBV6-6 . TGTGCCAGCAGTTTTTACCTGAACACTGAAGCTTTCTTT CASSFYLNTEAFF
TRBJ2-2 15 . TRBV9 . TGTGCCAGCAGCGTAGGACAAGCGAACACCGGGGAGCTGTTTTTT CASSVGQANTGELFF
TRBJ2-3 15 TRBD2 TRBV11-2 . TGTGCCAGCAGCTTGCCTAGCGGGGTTACAGATACGCAGTATTTT CASSLPSGVTDTQYF
TRBJ2-7 10 . TRBV6-1 . TGTGCCAGCGGCAGGCACGAGCAGTACTTC CASGRHEQYF
TRBJ2-2 13 TRBD2 TRBV30 . TGTGCCTGGAGCCGGGGGGGCCCCGGGGAGCTGTTTTTT CAWSRGGPGELFF
TRBJ1-4 14 TRBD1 TRBV5-8 . TGTGCCAGCAGCTCGGGACAGATTAATGAAAAACTGTTTTTT CASSSGQINEKLFF
TRBJ1-2 16 TRBD1 TRBV4-1 . TGCGCCAGCAGCCAGGGACCGGGACAGGGGACCTATGGCTACACCTTC CASSQGPGQGTYGYTF
TRBJ2-3 14 . TRBV18 . TGTGCCAGCTCACCTAGGACTAACACAGATACGCAGTATTTT CASSPRTNTDTQYF
TRBJ1-5 13 . TRBV11-1 . TGTGCCAGCAGCCCCCAGTGGGATCAGCCCCAGCATTTT CASSPQWDQPQHF
TRBJ2-1 16 . TRBV28 . TGTGCCAGCAGTTTACCCGGGACCAGCCCTAGGAATGAGCAGTTCTTC CASSLPGTSPRNEQFF
TRBJ1-1 15 . TRBV5-1 . TGCGCCAGCAGCCTAGACCTGGGGGGATCGGGCAAGGCTTTCTTT CASSLDLGGSGKAFF
TRBJ2-1 15 . TRBV15 . TGTGCCACCAGCAGGACCCATACTCAGTACAATGAGCAGTTCTTC CATSRTHTQYNEQFF
TRBJ1-5 16 TRBD1 TRBV5-1 medium-sized TGCGCCAGCAGCGAGACGACAGGGGATAGCAATCAGCCCCAGCATTTT CASSETTGDSNQPQHF
TRBJ2-7 16 TRBD2 TRBV5-1 . TGCGCCAGCAGCGTTCGAGCGGGGGGCCCCCCCTACGAGCAGTACTTC CASSVRAGGPPYEQYF
TRBJ1-2 13 TRBD1 TRBV9 . TGTGCCAGCAGCGTAGGACAGGGAGGTGGCTACACCTTC CASSVGQGGGYTF
TRBJ2-7 14 . TRBV12-5 . TGTGCTAGTGGTTTGGGGACCCTAGGGGGGGAGCAGTACTTC CASGLGTLGGEQYF
TRBJ2-7 12 . TRBV11-2 . TGTGCCAGCAGCTTGCCTACCTACGAGCAGTACTTC CASSLPTYEQYF
TRBJ1-2 16 . TRBV9 . TGTGCCAGCAGCAAAACCGCTTCGACAGGAATCTATGGCTACACCTTC CASSKTASTGIYGYTF
TRBJ1-4 16 . TRBV6-5 . TGTGCCAGCAGTTACTCGAAATTGCAAAGGGGGGAAAAACTGTTTTTT CASSYSKLQRGEKLFF
TRBJ1-6 15 TRBD1 TRBV27 . TGTGCCAGCAAGGGACAGAGGAACTATAATTCACCCCTCCACTTT CASKGQRNYNSPLHF
TRBJ1-2 13 TRBD1 TRBV5-1 . TGCGCCAGCAGCTTGCCGACAGGGTATGGCTACACCTTC CASSLPTGYGYTF
TRBJ1-1 13 . TRBV4-1 few TGCGCCAGCAGCCAAGAGAGGAGCACTGAAGCTTTCTTT CASSQERSTEAFF
TRBJ1-2 15 . TRBV13 few TGTGCCAGCAGCTTAGGCATGGGAGTGGTGTACGGCTACACCTTC CASSLGMGVVYGYTF
TRBJ2-2 12 . TRBV5-1 . TGCGCCAGCAACGAGTCGCCCGGGGAGCTGTTTTTT CASNESPGELFF
TRBJ1-1 13 . TRBV5-8 . TGTGCCAGCAGCGAGAACAGGGTGACTGAAGCTTTCTTT CASSENRVTEAFF
TRBJ2-3 13 . TRBV11-3 . TGTGCCAGCAGCAGGCAGGGGACAGATACGCAGTATTTT CASSRQGTDTQYF
TRBJ2-6 16 . TRBV9 . TGTGCCAGCAGCGTAGGAGGGGGGCCAGGGGCCAACGTCCTGACTTTC CASSVGGGPGANVLTF
TRBJ2-1 11 . TRBV6-4 . TGTGCCAGCAGTGACGGGCAGGTACAGTTCTTC CASSDGQVQFF
TRBJ2-7 15 TRBD1 TRBV5-1 . TGCGCCAGCAGCTCACCGGGACAGGGGATTCACGAGCAGTACTTC CASSSPGQGIHEQYF
TRBJ2-7 14 . TRBV6-1 . TGTGCCAGCAGGTCCGGGCCGGGAATTTACGAGCAGTACTTC CASRSGPGIYEQYF
TRBJ2-1 15 TRBD2 TRBV9 . TGTGCCAGCAGCGTAGCGACTAGCGGATACAATGAGCAGTTCTTC CASSVATSGYNEQFF
TRBJ2-3 14 TRBD2 TRBV7-9 . TGTGCCAGCAGCTTAGGGACTAGCGAGGATACGCAGTATTTT CASSLGTSEDTQYF
TRBJ2-1 17 . TRBV28 . TGTGCCAGCAGTCACGCCAAACCGACAGTTACAAGGGATGAGCAGTTCTTC CASSHAKPTVTRDEQFF
TRBJ2-7 13 . TRBV19 . TGTGCCAGTAGTCTATGGACAGATTACGAGCAGTACTTC CASSLWTDYEQYF
TRBJ2-5 14 . TRBV11-2 . TGTGCCAGCAGCATGCAGGCGAACCTGGAGACCCAGTACTTC CASSMQANLETQYF
TRBJ2-1 15 TRBD1 TRBV6-6 . TGTGCCAGCAGGCACGACAGGGGGCAGGGCAATGAGCAGTTCTTC CASRHDRGQGNEQFF
TRBJ1-4 14 TRBD1 TRBV28 . TGTGCCAGCAGTTCCCTCGACAGGGGTGAAAAACTGTTTTTT CASSSLDRGEKLFF
TRBJ2-2 14 TRBD1 TRBV5-4 . TGTGCCAGCAGCTCGACACGACAGGGTGGGGAGCTGTTTTTT CASSSTRQGGELFF
TRBJ2-7 11 . TRBV6-5 few TGTGCCAGCAGTGGCCCGGACGAGCAGTACTTC CASSGPDEQYF
TRBJ1-5 16 . TRBV2 . TGTGCCAGCAGTGAACAGCGGGGCTATAGCAATCAGCCCCAGCATTTT CASSEQRGYSNQPQHF